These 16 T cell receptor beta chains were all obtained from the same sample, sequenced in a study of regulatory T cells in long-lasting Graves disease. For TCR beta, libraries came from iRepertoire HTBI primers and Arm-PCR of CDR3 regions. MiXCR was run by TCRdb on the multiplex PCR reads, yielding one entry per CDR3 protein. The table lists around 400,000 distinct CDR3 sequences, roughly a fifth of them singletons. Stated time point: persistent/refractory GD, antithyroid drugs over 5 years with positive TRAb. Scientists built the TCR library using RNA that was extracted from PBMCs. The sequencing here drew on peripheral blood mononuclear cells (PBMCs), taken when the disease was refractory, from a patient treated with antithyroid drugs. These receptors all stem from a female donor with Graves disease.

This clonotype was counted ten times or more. The CDR3 spells CASSPGTGGVIYEQYF. CDR3 nucleotide sequence: TGTGCCAGCAGCCCCGGGACAGGGGGCGTTATCTACGAGCAGTACTTC. The genes are TRBV7-9 and TRBJ2-7; TRBD1 matches 12 bases. The J segment lost 3 bases and the V segment lost 5 bases, leaving 8 bases of the junction unmatched. In germline, CDR1 is SEHNR, CDR2 FQNEAQ (reference sequence). CDR3 length equals 16 residues. The entire variable domain, with the rest obtained from reference TRBV7-9 and TRBJ2-7, is as follows: DTGVSQNPRHKITKRGQNVTFRCDPISEHNRLYWYRQTLGQGPEFLTYFQNEAQLEKSRLLSDRFSAERPKGSFSTLEIQRTEQGDSAMYLCASSPGTGGVIYEQYFGPGTRLTVT.

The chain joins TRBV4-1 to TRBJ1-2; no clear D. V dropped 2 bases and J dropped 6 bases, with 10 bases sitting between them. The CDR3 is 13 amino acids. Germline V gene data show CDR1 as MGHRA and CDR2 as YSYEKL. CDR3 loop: CASSQYVADGYTF. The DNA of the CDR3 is TGCGCCAGCAGCCAATACGTCGCGGATGGCTACACCTTC.

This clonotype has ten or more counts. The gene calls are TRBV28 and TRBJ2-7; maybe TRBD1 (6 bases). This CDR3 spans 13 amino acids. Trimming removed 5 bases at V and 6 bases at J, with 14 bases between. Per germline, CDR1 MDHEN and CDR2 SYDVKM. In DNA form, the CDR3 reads TGTGCCAGCAGTCAACAGGGTGAAGGCGAGCAGTACTTC. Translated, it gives CASSQQGEGEQYF.

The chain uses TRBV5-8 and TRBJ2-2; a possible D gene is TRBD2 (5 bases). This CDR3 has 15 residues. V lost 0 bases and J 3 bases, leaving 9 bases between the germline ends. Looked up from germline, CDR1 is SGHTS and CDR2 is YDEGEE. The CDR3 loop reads CASSLGTAHTGELFF. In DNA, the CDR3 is TGTGCCAGCAGCTTGGGGACTGCTCACACCGGGGAGCTGTTTTTT. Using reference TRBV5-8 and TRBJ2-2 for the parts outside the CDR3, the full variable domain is EAGVTQSPTHLIKTRGQQATLRCSPISGHTSVYWYQQALGLGLQFLLWYDEGEERNRGNFPPRFSGRQFPNYSSELNVNALELEDSALYLCASSLGTAHTGELFFGEGSRLTVL.

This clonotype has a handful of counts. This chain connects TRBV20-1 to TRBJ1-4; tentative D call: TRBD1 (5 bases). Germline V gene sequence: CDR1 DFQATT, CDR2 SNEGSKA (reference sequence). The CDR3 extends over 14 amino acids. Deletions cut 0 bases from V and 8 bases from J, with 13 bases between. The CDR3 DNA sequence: TGCAGTGCTAGAGAAGAGGGGCCGGGCGAAAAACTGTTTTTT. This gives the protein CSAREEGPGEKLFF.

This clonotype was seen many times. CDR3 loop: CASSVDRVRTGELFF. Written as DNA, the CDR3 is TGTGCCAGCAGTGTCGACAGGGTGAGGACCGGGGAGCTGTTTTTT. This chain uses TRBV28 with TRBJ2-2; 7 positions match TRBD1. With 5 bases clipped from V and 5 bases from J, the junction kept 8 bases outside the gene matches. There are 15 residues in the CDR3. Per the germline V gene, CDR1 is MDHEN and CDR2 is SYDVKM.

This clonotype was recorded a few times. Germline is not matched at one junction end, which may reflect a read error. The CDR3 loop reads CASSLYTDTQYF. The CDR3 DNA reads TGTGCCAGCAGCTTATACACAGATACGCAGTATTTT. V is TRBV28 and J is TRBJ2-3; D is uncertain. The CDR3 has 12 amino acids. The germline gives CDR1 MDHEN, CDR2 SYDVKM.

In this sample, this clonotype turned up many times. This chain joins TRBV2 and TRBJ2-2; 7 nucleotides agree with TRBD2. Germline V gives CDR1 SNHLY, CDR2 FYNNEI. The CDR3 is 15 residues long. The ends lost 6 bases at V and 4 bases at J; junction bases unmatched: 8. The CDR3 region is CASRSGGSPTGELFF. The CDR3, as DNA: TGTGCCAGCAGAAGCGGCGGGAGCCCCACCGGGGAGCTGTTTTTT.

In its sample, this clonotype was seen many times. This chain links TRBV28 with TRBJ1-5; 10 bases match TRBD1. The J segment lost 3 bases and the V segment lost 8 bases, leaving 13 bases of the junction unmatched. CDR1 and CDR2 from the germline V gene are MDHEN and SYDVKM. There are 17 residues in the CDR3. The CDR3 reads CASSQRGTGAINQPQHF. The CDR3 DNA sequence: TGTGCCAGCTCCCAGCGGGGGACAGGGGCAATCAATCAGCCCCAGCATTTT.

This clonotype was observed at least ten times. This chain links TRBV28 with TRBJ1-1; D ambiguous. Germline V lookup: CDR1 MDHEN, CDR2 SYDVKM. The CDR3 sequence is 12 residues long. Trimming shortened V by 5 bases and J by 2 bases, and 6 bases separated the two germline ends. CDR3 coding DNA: TGTGCCAGCAGTCTCTACAACACTGAAGCTTTCTTT. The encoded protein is CASSLYNTEAFF.

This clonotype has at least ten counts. The CDR3 protein is CASIDGTYEQYF. As DNA, the CDR3 is TGTGCCAGCATCGACGGAACCTACGAGCAGTACTTC. The rearrangement links TRBV2 to TRBJ2-7; D is ambiguous. This CDR3 is 12 amino acids long. Germline assignment: CDR1 SNHLY and CDR2 FYNNEI. Trimming pared 7 bases from V and 2 bases from J, leaving 9 bases between. Combining the CDR3 with reference TRBV2 and TRBJ2-7 gives the whole variable domain EPEVTQTPSHQVTQMGQEVILRCVPISNHLYFYWYRQILGQKVEFLVSFYNNEISEKSEIFDDQFSVERPDGSNFTLKIRSTKLEDSAMYFCASIDGTYEQYFGPGTRLTVT.

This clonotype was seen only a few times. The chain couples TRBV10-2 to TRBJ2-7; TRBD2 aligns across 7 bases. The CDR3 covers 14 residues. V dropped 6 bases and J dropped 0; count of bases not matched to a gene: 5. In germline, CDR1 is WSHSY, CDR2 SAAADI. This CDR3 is CASRKGGGSYEQYF. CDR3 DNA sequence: TGCGCCAGCAGAAAGGGCGGGGGCTCCTACGAGCAGTACTTC.

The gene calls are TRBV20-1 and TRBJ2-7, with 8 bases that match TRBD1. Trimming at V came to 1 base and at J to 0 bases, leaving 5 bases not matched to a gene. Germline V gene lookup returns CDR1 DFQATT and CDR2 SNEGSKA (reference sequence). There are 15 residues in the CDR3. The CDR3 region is CSARARTGSSYEQYF. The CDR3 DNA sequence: TGCAGTGCTAGAGCCCGGACAGGGAGCTCCTACGAGCAGTACTTC.

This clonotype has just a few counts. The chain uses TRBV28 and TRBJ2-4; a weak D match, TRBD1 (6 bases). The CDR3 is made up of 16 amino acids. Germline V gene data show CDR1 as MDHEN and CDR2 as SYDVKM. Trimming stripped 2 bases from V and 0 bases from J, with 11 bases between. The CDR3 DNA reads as TGTGCCAGCAGTTTAAGGGACAAACTAGCCAAAAACATTCAGTACTTC. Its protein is CASSLRDKLAKNIQYF.

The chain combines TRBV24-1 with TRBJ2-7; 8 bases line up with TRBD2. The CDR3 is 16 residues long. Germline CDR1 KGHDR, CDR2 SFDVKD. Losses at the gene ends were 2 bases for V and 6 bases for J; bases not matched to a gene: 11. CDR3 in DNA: TGTGCCACCAGTGATTGGGGCCGGGAGGGCCTGGGCGAGCAGTACTTC. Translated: CATSDWGREGLGEQYF.

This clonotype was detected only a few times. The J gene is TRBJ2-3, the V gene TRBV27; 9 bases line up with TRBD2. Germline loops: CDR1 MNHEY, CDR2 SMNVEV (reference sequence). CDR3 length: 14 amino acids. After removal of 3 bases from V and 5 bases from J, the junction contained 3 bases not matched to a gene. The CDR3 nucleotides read TGTGCCAGCAGTTTGATAGCGGGAGAAGATACGCAGTATTTT. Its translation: CASSLIAGEDTQYF.